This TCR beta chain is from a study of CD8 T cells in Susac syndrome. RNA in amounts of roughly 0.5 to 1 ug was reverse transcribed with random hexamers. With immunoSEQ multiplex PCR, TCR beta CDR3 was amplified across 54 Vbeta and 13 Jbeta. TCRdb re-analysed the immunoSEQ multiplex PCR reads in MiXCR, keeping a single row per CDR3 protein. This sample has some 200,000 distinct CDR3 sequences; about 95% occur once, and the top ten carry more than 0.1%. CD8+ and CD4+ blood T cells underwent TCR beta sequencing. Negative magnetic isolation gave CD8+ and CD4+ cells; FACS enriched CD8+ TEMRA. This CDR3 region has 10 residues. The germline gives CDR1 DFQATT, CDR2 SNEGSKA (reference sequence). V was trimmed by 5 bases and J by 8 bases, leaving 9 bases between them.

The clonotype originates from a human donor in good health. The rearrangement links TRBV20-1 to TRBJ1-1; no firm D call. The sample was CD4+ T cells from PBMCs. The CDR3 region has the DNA TGCAGTGCTGATCTCAGGGAAGCTTTCTTT. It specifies CSADLREAFF.